Presented here are 12 T cell receptor beta chains from one specimen sequenced in a study of T cells after yellow fever vaccination. TCRdb redid the calling of the 5' RACE reads with MiXCR, one entry per CDR3 protein. The sample shows about 85,000 distinct CDR3 sequences, 13% of them seen only once. Here the sequenced sample was CD8+ T cells not binding an NS4B(214-222) dextramer, sorted from PBMCs, taken roughly 20 days after the first yellow fever vaccination. Source of these receptors: a man aged 18-30 years who received the YFV17D yellow fever vaccine.

This chain uses TRBV7-6 with TRBJ2-1; a possible D gene is TRBD2 (5 bases). This CDR3 spans 15 amino acids. The V gene lost 5 bases and the J gene lost 2 bases, with 13 bases spanning the gap. The V gene's germline CDR1 is SGHVS and CDR2 FNYEAQ. The CDR3 nucleotides read TGTGCCAGCAGCCACCGGGGTAGCACCTACAATGAGCAGTTCTTC. Protein: CASSHRGSTYNEQFF.

A few counts support this clonotype. The chain has TRBV6-2 or TRBV6-3 and TRBJ1-2; no definite D call. This CDR3 has 13 residues. Looked up from germline, CDR1 is MNHEY and CDR2 is SVGEGT. V was shortened by 0 bases and J by 8 bases, with 10 bases between the two germline ends. CDR3 in DNA: TGTGCCAGCAGTTACTCGATAGGGCAAGGCTACACCTTC. Protein product: CASSYSIGQGYTF.

The rearrangement joins TRBV4-1 to TRBJ2-3; D ambiguous. CDR3 length equals 19 residues. The germline V and J ends were trimmed by 0 bases and 2 bases, with 21 bases remaining between them. The germline V gene has CDR1 MGHRA and CDR2 YSYEKL. CDR3 coding DNA: TGCGCCAGCAGCCAAGAACAGCCCGCCGAAACCGCCCTCACAGATACGCAGTATTTT. Translated: CASSQEQPAETALTDTQYF.

This clonotype occurred a few times. The rearrangement links TRBV12-3 or TRBV12-4 to TRBJ2-2, with D maybe TRBD1 (6 bases). The CDR3 is made up of 14 amino acids. V was trimmed by 3 bases and J by 4 bases, leaving 9 bases between them. CDR3 nucleotide sequence: TGTGCCAGCAGTTTCGTGGGGGCCACCGGGGAGCTGTTTTTT. Residues: CASSFVGATGELFF.

This chain connects TRBV7-9 to TRBJ2-1; no reliable D call. CDR3 length equals 15 residues. V was shortened by 2 bases and J by 3 bases, with 11 bases between the two germline ends. Germline V gives CDR1 SEHNR, CDR2 FQNEAQ (reference sequence). The CDR3 reads CASSLWVSGYNEQFF. CDR3 nucleotides: TGTGCCAGCAGCTTATGGGTATCGGGCTACAATGAGCAGTTCTTC.

V gene TRBV11-2 combines with J gene TRBJ1-4, with D maybe TRBD1 (6 bases). The CDR3 covers 17 residues. Looked up from germline, CDR1 is SGHAT and CDR2 is FQNNGV. Trimming cost V 4 bases and J 4 bases, with 19 bases left between them. The CDR3 nucleotides are TGTGCCAGCAGCTCATTGGACAGCCCGAGGGATAATGAAAAACTGTTTTTT. Amino acids: CASSSLDSPRDNEKLFF.

This chain connects TRBV27 to TRBJ2-7; D remains unclear. Per the germline V gene, CDR1 is MNHEY and CDR2 is SMNVEV (reference sequence). Trimming took 0 bases from V and 2 from J, leaving 8 bases between them. The CDR3 covers 14 residues. Here the CDR3 reads CASSLSLGTYEQYF. The DNA of the CDR3 is TGTGCCAGCAGTTTATCCCTTGGGACCTACGAGCAGTACTTC.

This clonotype was detected a few times. The chain is built from TRBV4-1 and TRBJ2-3; tentatively, D is TRBD1 (5 bases). CDR1 MGHRA and CDR2 YSYEKL come from the germline V gene. V was trimmed by 1 base and J by 1 base, leaving 12 bases between them. This CDR3 is 16 amino acids long. As DNA, the CDR3 is TGCGCCAGCAGCCAAGGTTGGTGGGGCCGCACAGATACGCAGTATTTT. Translated, it gives CASSQGWWGRTDTQYF.

This clonotype appeared a few times. The chain carries TRBV7-9 and TRBJ1-5, with a possible D match to TRBD1 (5 bases). The CDR3 extends over 14 amino acids. Trimming cost V 5 bases and J 3 bases, with 11 bases left between them. Looked up from germline, CDR1 is SEHNR and CDR2 is FQNEAQ (reference sequence). DNA of the CDR3: TGTGCCAGCAGCCTCGACAGCTCCAATCAGCCCCAGCATTTT. It translates to CASSLDSSNQPQHF.

The chain joins TRBV7-2 to TRBJ2-7; a possible D gene is TRBD2 (6 bases). This CDR3 comprises 14 residues. Germline V gene sequence: CDR1 SGHTA, CDR2 FQGNSA. The germline V and J ends were trimmed by 4 bases and 2 bases, with 12 bases remaining between them. CDR3: CASSSPGVTYEQYV. As DNA, the CDR3 is TGTGCCAGCAGCTCACCGGGGGTGACCTACGAGCAGTACGTC.

This clonotype was counted a single time. Relative to the germline gene, one junction end is altered; a read error may explain this. The rearrangement links TRBV6-2 or TRBV6-3 to TRBJ2-6, with D maybe TRBD2 (5 bases). The CDR3 runs to 13 residues. Germline CDR1 reads MNHEY; CDR2 reads SVGEGT. In DNA, the CDR3 is TGTGGCAGCAGTTCGCGGGTGTCCAACGTCCTGACTTTC. Translation: CGSSSRVSNVLTF.

The count of this clonotype is one. The chain uses TRBV5-5 and TRBJ2-7, with a tentative D call TRBD2 (6 bases). Trimming pared 4 bases from V and 5 bases from J, leaving 19 bases between. The CDR3 totals 15 residues. The germline V gene encodes CDR1 SGHKS and CDR2 YYEKEE (reference sequence). Here the CDR3 DNA reads TGTGCCAGCAGCCAAACCGGGACTGGCAAGGACGAGCAGTACGTC. Protein product: CASSQTGTGKDEQYV.